These T cell receptor beta chains were read from a single sample in a study of T and B cells in COVID-19 patients. TCRdb reprocessed the multiplex PCR reads with MiXCR, giving one entry per CDR3 protein. The sample yields 20,000 to 25,000 distinct CDR3 sequences, 30% to 35% seen once. Sequences were obtained from blood. The receptors shown here come from a human donor who had recovered from COVID-19. CDR3s include the opening cysteine and the closing phenylalanine or tryptophan. The D gene is left open where the match is weak. Part of the rows lack a size; the others show once, few, many or a class for expanded clones.

. | . | TRBJ2-5 | TRBV5-1 | CASSLGMGPSHETQYF | TGCGCCAGCAGCTTGGGAATGGGCCCGTCGCACGAGACCCAGTACTTC
. | TRBD2 | TRBJ2-7 | TRBV20-1 | CSAPTSGGHYEQYF | TGCAGTGCGCCTACTAGCGGGGGTCATTACGAGCAGTACTTC
few | . | TRBJ1-4 | TRBV30 | CALSPGPNEKLFF | TGTGCGCTAAGCCCGGGTCCTAATGAAAAACTGTTTTTT
few | TRBD1 | TRBJ1-4 | TRBV6-5 | CASSYSKGGGGEKLFF | TGTGCCAGCAGTTACTCGAAAGGGGGCGGTGGTGAAAAACTGTTTTTT
many | TRBD2 | TRBJ2-3 | TRBV7-9 | CASSLSRTGGGGFADTQYF | TGTGCCAGCAGCTTATCCCGAACCGGTGGCGGGGGGTTTGCAGATACGCAGTATTTT
few | . | TRBJ2-3 | TRBV12-3/TRBV12-4 | CASSLGSRQLTDTQYF | TGTGCCAGCAGTTTAGGGAGTAGACAGCTCACAGATACGCAGTATTTT
. | TRBD1 | TRBJ2-1 | TRBV24-1 | CATSDQPAGTGYDNEQFF | TGTGCCACCAGTGATCAACCGGCCGGGACAGGGTACGACAATGAGCAGTTCTTC
. | TRBD1 | TRBJ2-3 | TRBV6-5 | CASSKTGTGGEDTQYF | TGTGCCAGCAGTAAGACCGGGACAGGGGGAGAGGATACGCAGTATTTT
. | . | TRBJ2-2 | TRBV6-6 | CASSLTRGAATGELFF | TGTGCCAGCAGCCTTACCCGAGGGGCTGCAACCGGGGAGCTGTTTTTT
medium-sized | . | TRBJ1-5 | TRBV19 | CASRSKQGEASQPQHF | TGTGCCAGTAGATCGAAACAGGGTGAGGCGTCTCAGCCCCAGCATTTT
many | . | TRBJ2-2 | TRBV6-1 | CASSEGWTRELFF | TGTGCCAGCAGTGAGGGTTGGACCCGGGAGCTGTTTTTT
medium-sized | TRBD2 | TRBJ2-1 | TRBV11-1 | CASSLALSSGGKDNEQFF | TGTGCCAGCAGCTTAGCGCTTTCTAGCGGGGGGAAAGACAATGAGCAGTTCTTC
few | . | TRBJ1-2 | TRBV6-5 | CASKKGRIGYGYTF | TGTGCCAGCAAGAAAGGAAGGATAGGCTATGGCTACACCTTC
medium-sized | . | TRBJ2-2 | TRBV18 | CASSPYRVTGELFF | TGTGCCAGCTCACCGTACAGGGTCACCGGGGAGCTGTTTTTT
once | TRBD1 | TRBJ1-4 | TRBV5-1 | CASSPTGRNEKLFF | TGCGCCAGCAGCCCGACAGGGCGCAATGAAAAACTGTTTTTT
. | TRBD2 | TRBJ2-3 | TRBV24-1 | CATSDPELAGGLDTQYF | TGTGCCACCAGTGACCCAGAACTAGCGGGGGGCCTAGATACGCAGTATTTT
few | . | TRBJ1-3 | TRBV5-5 | CASSLEPGGNTIYF | TGTGCCAGCAGCTTGGAACCGGGAGGAAACACCATATATTTT
. | TRBD2 | TRBJ2-2 | TRBV24-1 | CATSDLGGSGVSGELFF | TGTGCCACCAGTGATTTGGGTGGTAGCGGGGTCTCCGGGGAGCTGTTTTTT
once | TRBD1 | TRBJ1-6 | TRBV11-3 | CASSAQTGSNSPLHF | TGTGCCAGCAGCGCGCAGACAGGGTCAAATTCACCCCTCCACTTT
medium-sized | . | TRBJ1-5 | TRBV19 | CASRWEGNQPQHF | TGTGCCAGCCGCTGGGAGGGGAATCAGCCCCAGCATTTT
many | TRBD1 | TRBJ2-2 | TRBV6-2/TRBV6-3 | CASSRGYTGELFF | TGTGCCAGCAGCAGGGGGTACACCGGGGAGCTGTTTTTT
. | . | TRBJ1-2 | TRBV7-9 | CASALTHGGYTF | TGTGCCAGCGCCCTGACCCACGGAGGCTACACCTTC
medium-sized | TRBD2 | TRBJ2-1 | TRBV30 | CAWNLRLAGNEQFF | TGTGCCTGGAATCTCCGACTAGCGGGGAATGAGCAGTTCTTC
. | TRBD2 | TRBJ2-5 | TRBV7-9 | CASSPSGVTQYF | TGTGCCAGCAGCCCTAGCGGGGTTACCCAGTACTTC
. | . | TRBJ2-2 | TRBV12-3/TRBV12-4 | CASSLWRTPNTGELFF | TGTGCCAGCAGTTTGTGGAGGACACCTAACACCGGGGAGCTGTTTTTT
. | . | TRBJ2-2 | TRBV11-3 | CASSLEGYGRTSTGELFF | TGTGCCAGCAGCTTAGAAGGATACGGCAGGACAAGCACCGGGGAGCTGTTTTTT
many | . | TRBJ2-7 | TRBV19 | CASRPPGTAGGGEQYF | TGTGCCAGTAGACCCCCCGGGACAGCCGGGGGGGGCGAGCAGTACTTC
. | . | TRBJ1-2 | TRBV5-1 | CASSLSGTGYGYTF | TGCGCCAGCAGCTTGTCGGGAACGGGCTATGGCTACACCTTC
. | TRBD2 | TRBJ2-3 | TRBV27 | CASSRRGGDTQYF | TGTGCCAGCAGTCGGCGGGGGGGTGATACGCAGTATTTT
few | . | TRBJ2-2 | TRBV10-3 | CATTALVLPPGELFF | TGTGCCACCACGGCCTTGGTTTTGCCCCCCGGGGAGCTGTTTTTT
. | . | TRBJ2-1 | TRBV6-5 | CASRVEGVDEQFF | TGTGCCAGCAGAGTGGAGGGTGTCGATGAGCAGTTCTTC
. | . | TRBJ1-1 | TRBV6-5 | CASRLDRDTEAFF | TGTGCCAGCAGACTCGACAGAGACACTGAAGCTTTCTTT
many | . | TRBJ1-4 | TRBV27 | CASSSRRPLNEKLFF | TGTGCCAGCAGTTCCAGACGGCCACTTAATGAAAAACTGTTTTTT
. | . | TRBJ1-5 | TRBV10-3 | CAIGRSNQPQHF | TGTGCCATCGGGCGGAGCAATCAGCCCCAGCATTTT
many | . | TRBJ1-1 | TRBV19 | CASRGAGGTEAFF | TGTGCCAGCCGAGGGGCGGGGGGCACTGAAGCTTTCTTT
. | . | TRBJ2-5 | TRBV7-9 | CASSLQPTGWETQYF | TGTGCCAGCAGCCTGCAACCCACAGGGTGGGAGACCCAGTACTTC
. | TRBD1 | TRBJ2-7 | TRBV29-1 | CSVPGQSYEQYF | TGCAGCGTGCCGGGACAGTCCTACGAGCAGTACTTC
few | . | TRBJ2-3 | TRBV12-3/TRBV12-4 | CASSWGRGRDTQYF | TGTGCCAGCAGTTGGGGGCGGGGGCGAGATACGCAGTATTTT
few | TRBD1 | TRBJ2-2 | TRBV5-4 | CASSFPGGDTGELFF | TGTGCCAGCAGCTTCCCAGGGGGCGACACCGGGGAGCTGTTTTTT
few | TRBD1 | TRBJ1-2 | TRBV7-9 | CASSPQTGREGYTF | TGTGCCAGCAGCCCGCAGACAGGGAGGGAAGGCTACACCTTC
. | TRBD1 | TRBJ2-5 | TRBV27 | CASRPPGQGAETQYF | TGTGCCAGCAGGCCTCCGGGACAGGGGGCGGAGACCCAGTACTTC
. | . | TRBJ1-1 | TRBV19 | CASRGGGSMNTEAFF | TGTGCCAGTAGGGGGGGTGGATCAATGAACACTGAAGCTTTCTTT